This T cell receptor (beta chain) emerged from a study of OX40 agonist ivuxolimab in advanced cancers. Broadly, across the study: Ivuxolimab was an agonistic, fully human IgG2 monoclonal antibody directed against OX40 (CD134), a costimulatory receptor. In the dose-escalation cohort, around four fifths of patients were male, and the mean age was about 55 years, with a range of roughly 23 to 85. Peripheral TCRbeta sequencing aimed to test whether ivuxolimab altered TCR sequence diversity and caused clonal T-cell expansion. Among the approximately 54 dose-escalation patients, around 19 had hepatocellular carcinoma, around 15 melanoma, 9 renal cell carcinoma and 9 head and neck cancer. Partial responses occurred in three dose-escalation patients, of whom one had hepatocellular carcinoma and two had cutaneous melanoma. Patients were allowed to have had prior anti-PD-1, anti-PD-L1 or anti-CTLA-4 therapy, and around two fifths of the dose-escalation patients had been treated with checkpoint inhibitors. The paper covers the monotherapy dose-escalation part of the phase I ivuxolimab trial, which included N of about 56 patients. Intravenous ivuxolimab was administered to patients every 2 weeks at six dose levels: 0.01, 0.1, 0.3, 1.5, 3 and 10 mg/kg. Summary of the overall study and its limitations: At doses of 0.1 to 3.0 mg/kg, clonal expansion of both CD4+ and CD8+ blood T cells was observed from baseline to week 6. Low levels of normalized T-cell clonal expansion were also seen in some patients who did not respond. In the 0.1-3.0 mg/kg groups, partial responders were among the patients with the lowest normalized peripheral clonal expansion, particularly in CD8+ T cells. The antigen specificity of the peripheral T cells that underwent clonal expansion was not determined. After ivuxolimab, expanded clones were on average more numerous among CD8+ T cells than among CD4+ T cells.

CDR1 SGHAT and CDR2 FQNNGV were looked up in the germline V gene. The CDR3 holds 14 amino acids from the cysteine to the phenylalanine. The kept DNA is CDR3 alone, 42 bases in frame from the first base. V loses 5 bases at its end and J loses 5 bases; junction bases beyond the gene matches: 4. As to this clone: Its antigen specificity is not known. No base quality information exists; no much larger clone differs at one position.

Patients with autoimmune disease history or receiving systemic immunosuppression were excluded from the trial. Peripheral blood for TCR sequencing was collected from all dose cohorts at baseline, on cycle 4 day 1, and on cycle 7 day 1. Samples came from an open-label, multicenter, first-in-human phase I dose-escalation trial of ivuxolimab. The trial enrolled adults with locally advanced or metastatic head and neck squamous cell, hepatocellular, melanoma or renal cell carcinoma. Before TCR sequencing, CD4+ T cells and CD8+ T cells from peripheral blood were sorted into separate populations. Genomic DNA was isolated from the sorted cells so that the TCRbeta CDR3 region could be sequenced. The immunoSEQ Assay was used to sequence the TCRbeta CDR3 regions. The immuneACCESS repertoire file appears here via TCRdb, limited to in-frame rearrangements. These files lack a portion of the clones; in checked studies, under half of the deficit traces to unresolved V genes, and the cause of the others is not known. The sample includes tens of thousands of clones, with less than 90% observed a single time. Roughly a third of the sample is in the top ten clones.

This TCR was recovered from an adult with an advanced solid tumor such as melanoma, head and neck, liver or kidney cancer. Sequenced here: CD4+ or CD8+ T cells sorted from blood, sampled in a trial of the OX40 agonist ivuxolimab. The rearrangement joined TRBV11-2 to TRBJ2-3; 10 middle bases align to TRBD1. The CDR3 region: CASSGQGVIDTQYF. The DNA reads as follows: TGTGCCAGCAGCGGACAGGGGGTTATAGATACGCAGTATTTT.